This TCR beta chain was found in a study of T cell responses to AZD1222 COVID-19 vaccine. Study-level results: Reportedly, nearly half of unique spike TCRs recognized epitopes outside B.1.351/B.1.1.7 mutations. Regions 160-218 and 743-854 held dominance among vaccine-associated CD4 TCRs, which spanned spike.

Germline V gives CDR1 KGHSH, CDR2 LQKENI. Trimming took 6 bases from V and 1 from J, leaving 8 bases between them. The CDR3 totals 13 residues. As concerns this clone: Its specificity is unknown.

Only in-frame clones appear in the TCRdb table, and some are missing; sequencing was by immunoSEQ multiplex PCR. The sample has 90,000 or so clones, over 70% seen once. The chain joins TRBV18 to TRBJ2-3; D unclear. This sample comprised peripheral blood, obtained on day 0 of AZD1222 vaccination. This receptor was obtained from an adult in good health. CDR3 region: CASSRGGTDTQYF. CDR3 in DNA: TGTGCCAGCTCCCGTGGAGGCACAGATACGCAGTATTTT.